This TCR beta chain is from a study of T cells in Graves' hyperthyroidism and ophthalmopathy (dated by TCRdb to the late 2010s). Study-level background: Peripheral blood was sampled at the time of initial diagnosis, prior to any treatment. For training and testing, the roughly 97 patients in the discovery cohort were randomly divided in a 7:3 ratio. Once sampling was done, hyperthyroidism patients were given methimazole at a starting dose of 30 mg daily, whereas ophthalmopathy patients were given high-dose intravenous methylprednisolone. According to the paper, TCR Vbeta CDR3 sequencing was carried out on more than 120 peripheral blood samples, which came from fewer than 50 ophthalmopathy, fewer than 80 hyperthyroidism and approximately 17 progressor patients. TCR V-J signatures able to tell the groups apart were searched for in a discovery cohort of 90 to 100 patients, of whom fewer than 45 had Graves' ophthalmopathy and roughly 59 had stable Graves' hyperthyroidism. An independent validation cohort of around 19 hyperthyroidism patients and 17 patients who later progressed to ophthalmopathy tested prospective prediction of ophthalmopathy. The study also compared thyroid tissue and blood T-cell repertoires from roughly six Graves' hyperthyroidism patients.

What the work shows at the level of the full study, not this receptor alone: Sample size was not statistically predetermined, and blinding of investigators to group allocation was not performed. A model built on a 13 V-J signature distinguished ophthalmopathy from stable hyperthyroidism, reaching 85% to 90% sensitivity and 81% to 83% specificity in cross-validation and 80%/75% in testing. Most expanded thyroid clonotypes (frequency above 0.001) were also found in blood, which suggests that blood repertoires may mirror thyroid immune responses. In validation, the model predicted progression to ophthalmopathy with over 60% sensitivity and roughly 75% specificity, a median of 6.5 months before onset.

Graves' hyperthyroidism was defined as stable when no progression to ophthalmopathy occurred over 18 months of follow-up. Hyperthyroidism patients were newly diagnosed, had a disease duration of under 2 months, and were aged 18 to 65 years. Any patient with an uncontrolled infection, another autoimmune disease, pregnancy or lactation was excluded. Clinical symptoms, serum thyroxine and TRAb, thyroid ultrasound, and orbital computed tomography formed the basis for the diagnoses. PBMCs were separated from under 11 ml of fresh peripheral blood using Ficoll-Paque density gradient centrifugation. Total RNA was extracted using Trizol reagent, and RNA quality was assessed on an Agilent 2100 Bioanalyzer. From the germline V gene, CDR1 is SNHLY and CDR2 is FYNNEI. The CDR3 runs 18 residues from the cysteine to the phenylalanine. The kept DNA is CDR3 alone, 54 bases in frame from the first base. Trimmed from V: 4 bases; trimmed from J: 1 base; junction bases lacking a gene match: 9.

Amplification of TCR beta CDR3 regions was carried out from RNA transcripts. A first-round RT-PCR of the TCR CDR3 used the HTBI primer set with the Qiagen OneStep RT-PCR kit. Libraries were constructed in a second round of multiplex PCR, after which size selection and purification were carried out. The libraries were sequenced on an Illumina HiSeq2000 using paired-end 100 bp reads. Regarding the original processing steps: SOAPnuke was used to process the raw data, with reads discarded if the reads contained adapters or uncalled bases, had a mean Phred below 15, or lacked an exact constant-primer or identifier match. High-quality paired reads were merged with COPE v1.2.5, and unique nucleotide sequences were defined as clonotypes. MiTCR v1.1 was used to align the clonotypes against IMGT TRBV, TRBD and TRBJ reference segments. The analysis was restricted to V-J combinations with a frequency above 0.0001, which together covered 98% to 99.2% of the repertoires. A TCS score was defined as the ratio between F50 (clonal expansion) and ExV (chaos), using BLOSUM62-based TCRdist between CDR3 peptides within each V-J. Welch's t-statistics and random forest reduced approximately 520 V-J features to about 12, which were used in a naive Bayes classifier (R e1071). TCRdb took the public reads, trimmed them with fastp at Q25, ran MiXCR for clone calling and kept in-frame beta chains. Every CDR3 protein is listed once, alongside the most common genes and DNA of its rows. The V and J calls here are based on TCRdb, not the publication. Across this sample there are a few hundred thousand distinct CDR3 sequences, with under 25% seen only once. 50% of the sample rests with the top ten.

There are a few counts of this clonotype. Its binding antigen is unknown. Per-base quality was not reported, and no clone a single base away is much larger than it. The sequenced sample consisted of blood. The TCR originated in a woman in her forties or fifties with Graves' hyperthyroidism. This receptor chain uses TRBV2 and TRBJ1-5; TRBD1 aligns with 11 central bases. The base sequence is TGTGCCAGCAGTGCCTGGGACAGGGGGATCGGGAGCAATCAGCCCCAGCATTTT. Protein translation: CASSAWDRGIGSNQPQHF.